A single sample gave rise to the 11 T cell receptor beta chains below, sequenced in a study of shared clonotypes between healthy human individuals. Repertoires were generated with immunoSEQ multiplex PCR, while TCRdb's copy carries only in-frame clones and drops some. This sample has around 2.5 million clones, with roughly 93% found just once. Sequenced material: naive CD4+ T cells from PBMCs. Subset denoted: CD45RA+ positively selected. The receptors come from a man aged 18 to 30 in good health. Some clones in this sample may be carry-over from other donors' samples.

The CDR3 loop reads CATRKQVAGEKLFF. CDR3 sequence (DNA): TGTGCCACCAGGAAACAGGTTGCGGGTGAAAAACTGTTTTTT. V is TRBV15 and J is TRBJ1-4, with a tentative D call TRBD1 (5 bases). This CDR3 has 14 amino acids. The germline gives CDR1 LNHNV, CDR2 YYDKDF (reference sequence). Trimming shortened V by 6 bases and J by 7 bases, and 15 bases separated the two germline ends. Combining the CDR3 with reference TRBV15 and TRBJ1-4 gives the whole variable domain DAMVIQNPRYQVTQFGKPVTLSCSQTLNHNVMYWYQQKSSQAPKLLFHYYDKDFNNEADTPDNFQSRRPNTSFCFLDIRSPGLGDTAMYLCATRKQVAGEKLFFGSGTQLSVL.

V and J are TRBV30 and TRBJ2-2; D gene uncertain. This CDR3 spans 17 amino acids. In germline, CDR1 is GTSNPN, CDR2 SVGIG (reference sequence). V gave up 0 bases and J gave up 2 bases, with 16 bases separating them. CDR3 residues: CAWSVDLVRLNTGELFF. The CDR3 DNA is TGTGCCTGGAGTGTGGATCTTGTAAGGCTAAACACCGGGGAGCTGTTTTTT.

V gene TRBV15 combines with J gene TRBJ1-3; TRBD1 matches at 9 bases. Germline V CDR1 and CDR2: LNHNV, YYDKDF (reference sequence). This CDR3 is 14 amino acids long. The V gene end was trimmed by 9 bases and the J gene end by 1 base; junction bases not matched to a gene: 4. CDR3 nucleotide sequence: TGTGCCACGGGGACAGGGATGTCTGGAAACACCATATATTTT. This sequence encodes CATGTGMSGNTIYF.

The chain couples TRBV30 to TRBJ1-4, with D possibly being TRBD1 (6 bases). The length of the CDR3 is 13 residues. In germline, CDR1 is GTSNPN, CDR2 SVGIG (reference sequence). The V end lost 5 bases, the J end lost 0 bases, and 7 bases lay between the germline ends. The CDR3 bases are TGTGCCTGGGGACAGACAACTAATGAAAAACTGTTTTTT. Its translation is CAWGQTTNEKLFF.

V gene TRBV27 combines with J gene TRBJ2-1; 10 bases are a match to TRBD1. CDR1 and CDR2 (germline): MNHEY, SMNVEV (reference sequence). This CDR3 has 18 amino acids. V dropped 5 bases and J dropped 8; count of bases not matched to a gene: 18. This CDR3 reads CASSQNRDRGQSWDEQFF. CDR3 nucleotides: TGTGCCAGCAGTCAGAACCGGGACAGGGGACAGTCGTGGGATGAGCAGTTCTTC.

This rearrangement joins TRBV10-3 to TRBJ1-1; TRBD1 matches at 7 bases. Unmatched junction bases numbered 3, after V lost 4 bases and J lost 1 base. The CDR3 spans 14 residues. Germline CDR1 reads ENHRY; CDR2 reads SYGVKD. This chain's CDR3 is CAISADRRNTEAFF. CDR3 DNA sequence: TGTGCCATCAGTGCGGACAGGCGGAACACTGAAGCTTTCTTT.

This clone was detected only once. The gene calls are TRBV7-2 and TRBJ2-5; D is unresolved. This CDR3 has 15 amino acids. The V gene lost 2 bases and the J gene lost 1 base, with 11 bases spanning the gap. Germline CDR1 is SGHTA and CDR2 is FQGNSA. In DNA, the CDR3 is TGTGCCAGCAGCTTAAATCCGGGTGGCCAAGAGACCCAGTACTTC. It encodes CASSLNPGGQETQYF. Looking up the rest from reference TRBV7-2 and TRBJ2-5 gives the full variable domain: GAGVSQSPSNKVTEKGKDVELRCDPISGHTALYWYRQSLGQGLEFLIYFQGNSAPDKSGLPSDRFSAERTGGSVSTLTIQRTQQEDSAVYLCASSLNPGGQETQYFGPGTRLLVL.

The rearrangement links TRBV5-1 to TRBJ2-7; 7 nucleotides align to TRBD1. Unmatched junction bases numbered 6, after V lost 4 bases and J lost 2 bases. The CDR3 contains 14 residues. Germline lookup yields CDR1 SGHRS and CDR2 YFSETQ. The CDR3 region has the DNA TGCGCCAGCAGCCCGAGGGGGCTCGCCTACGAGCAGTACTTC. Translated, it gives CASSPRGLAYEQYF.

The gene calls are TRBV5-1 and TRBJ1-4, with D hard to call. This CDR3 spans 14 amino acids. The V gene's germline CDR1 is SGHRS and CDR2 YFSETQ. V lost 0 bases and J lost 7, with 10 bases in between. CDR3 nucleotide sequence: TGCGCCAGCAGCTTGGACGGGCGGAGTGAAAAACTGTTTTTT. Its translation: CASSLDGRSEKLFF.

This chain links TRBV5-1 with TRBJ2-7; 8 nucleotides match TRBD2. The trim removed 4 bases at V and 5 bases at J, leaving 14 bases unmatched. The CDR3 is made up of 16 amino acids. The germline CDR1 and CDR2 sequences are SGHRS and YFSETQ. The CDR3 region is CASSPGGAGVGNEQYF. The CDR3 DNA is TGCGCCAGCAGCCCGGGGGGAGCGGGAGTGGGAAACGAGCAGTACTTC.

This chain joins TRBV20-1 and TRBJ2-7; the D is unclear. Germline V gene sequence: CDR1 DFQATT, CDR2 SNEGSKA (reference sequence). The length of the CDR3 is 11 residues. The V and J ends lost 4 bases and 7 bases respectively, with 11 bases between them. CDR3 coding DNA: TGCAGTGCTAATCTACAGAGAGAGCAGTACTTC. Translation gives CSANLQREQYF.